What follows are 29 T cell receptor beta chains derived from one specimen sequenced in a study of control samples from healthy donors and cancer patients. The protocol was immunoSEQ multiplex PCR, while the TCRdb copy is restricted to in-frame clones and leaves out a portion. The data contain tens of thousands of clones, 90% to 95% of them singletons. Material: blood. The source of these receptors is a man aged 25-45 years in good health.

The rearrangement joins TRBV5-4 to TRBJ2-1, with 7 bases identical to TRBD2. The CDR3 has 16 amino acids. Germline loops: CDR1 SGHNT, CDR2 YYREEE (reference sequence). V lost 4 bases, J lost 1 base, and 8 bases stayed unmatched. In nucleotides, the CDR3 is TGTGCCAGCAGCGTAGGCGGGAGTGGGTCCTACAATGAGCAGTTCTTC. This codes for CASSVGGSGSYNEQFF.

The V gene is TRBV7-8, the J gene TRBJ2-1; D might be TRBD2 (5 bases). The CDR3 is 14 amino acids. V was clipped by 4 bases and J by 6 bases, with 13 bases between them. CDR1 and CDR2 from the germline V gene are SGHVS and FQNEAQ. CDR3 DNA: TGTGCCAGCAGCTCCGAGTGGAGGACCAATGAGCAGTTCTTC. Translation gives CASSSEWRTNEQFF.

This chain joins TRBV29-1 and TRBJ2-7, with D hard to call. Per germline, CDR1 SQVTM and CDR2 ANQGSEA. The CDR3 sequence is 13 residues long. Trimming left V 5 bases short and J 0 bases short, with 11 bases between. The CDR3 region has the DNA TGCAGCGTTTACAGCACGAGCTCCTACGAGCAGTACTTC. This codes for CSVYSTSSYEQYF.

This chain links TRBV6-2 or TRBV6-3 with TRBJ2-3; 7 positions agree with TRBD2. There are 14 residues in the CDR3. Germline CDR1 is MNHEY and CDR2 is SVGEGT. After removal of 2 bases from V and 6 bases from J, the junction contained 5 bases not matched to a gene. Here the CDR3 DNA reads TGTGCCAGCAGTTACGGGGGGGTTCGGGATACGCAGTATTTT. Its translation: CASSYGGVRDTQYF.

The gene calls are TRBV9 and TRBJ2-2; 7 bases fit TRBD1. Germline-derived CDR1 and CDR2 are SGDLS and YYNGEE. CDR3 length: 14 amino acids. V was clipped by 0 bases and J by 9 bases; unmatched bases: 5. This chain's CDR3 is CASSVGDRSRELFF. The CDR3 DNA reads TGTGCCAGCAGCGTAGGGGACAGAAGCCGGGAGCTGTTTTTT.

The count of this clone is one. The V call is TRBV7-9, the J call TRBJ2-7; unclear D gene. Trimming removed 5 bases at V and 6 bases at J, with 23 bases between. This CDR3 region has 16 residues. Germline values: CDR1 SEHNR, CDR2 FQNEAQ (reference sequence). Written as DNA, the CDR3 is TGTGCCAGCAGCCTTCAATCATGGAGCCCCAGTGGCGAGCAGTACTTC. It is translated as CASSLQSWSPSGEQYF.

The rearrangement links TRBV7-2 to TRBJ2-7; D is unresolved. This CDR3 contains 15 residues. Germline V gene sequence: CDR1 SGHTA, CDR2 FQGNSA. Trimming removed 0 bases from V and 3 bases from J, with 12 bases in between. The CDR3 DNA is TGTGCCAGCAGCTTAGCCGGGTCCCTATTCTACGAGCAGTACTTC. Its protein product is CASSLAGSLFYEQYF.

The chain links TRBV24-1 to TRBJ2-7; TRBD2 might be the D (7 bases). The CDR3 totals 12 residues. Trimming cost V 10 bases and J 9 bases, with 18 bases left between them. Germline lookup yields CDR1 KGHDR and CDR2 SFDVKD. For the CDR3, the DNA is TGTGCCACAGGGGGGGGGAGCGGAAGGCAGTACTTC. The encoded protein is CATGGGSGRQYF.

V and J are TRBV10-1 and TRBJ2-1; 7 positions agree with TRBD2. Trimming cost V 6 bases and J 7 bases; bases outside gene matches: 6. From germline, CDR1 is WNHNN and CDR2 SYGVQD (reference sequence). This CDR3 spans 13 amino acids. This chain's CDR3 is CASSQGLPNEQFF. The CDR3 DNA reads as TGCGCCAGCAGCCAGGGACTACCGAATGAGCAGTTCTTC.

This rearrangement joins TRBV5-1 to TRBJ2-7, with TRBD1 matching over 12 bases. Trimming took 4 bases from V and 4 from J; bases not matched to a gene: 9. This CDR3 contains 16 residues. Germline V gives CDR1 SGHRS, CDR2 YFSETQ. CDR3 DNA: TGCGCCAGCAGCCATACCGGGACAGGGGGCAAGTACGAGCAGTACTTC. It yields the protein CASSHTGTGGKYEQYF.

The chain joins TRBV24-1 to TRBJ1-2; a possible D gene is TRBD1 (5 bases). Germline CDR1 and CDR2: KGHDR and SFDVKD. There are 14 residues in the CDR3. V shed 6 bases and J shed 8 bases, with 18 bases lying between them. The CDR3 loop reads CATSPGEGVHGYTF. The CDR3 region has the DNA TGTGCCACCAGTCCGGGGGAAGGGGTTCACGGCTACACCTTC.

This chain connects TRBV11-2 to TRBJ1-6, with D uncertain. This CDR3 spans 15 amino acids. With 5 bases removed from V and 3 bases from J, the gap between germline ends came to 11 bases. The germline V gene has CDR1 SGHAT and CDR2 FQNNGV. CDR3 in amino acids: CASSNYGYYNSPLHF. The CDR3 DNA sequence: TGTGCCAGCAGCAACTACGGGTACTATAATTCACCCCTCCACTTT.

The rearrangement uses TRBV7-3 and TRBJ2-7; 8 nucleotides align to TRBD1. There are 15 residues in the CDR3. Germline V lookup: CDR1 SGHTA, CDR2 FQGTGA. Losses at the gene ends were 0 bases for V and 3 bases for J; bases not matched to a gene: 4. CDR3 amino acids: CASSLTAQGVYEQYF. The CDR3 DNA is TGTGCCAGCAGCTTAACTGCACAGGGGGTCTACGAGCAGTACTTC.

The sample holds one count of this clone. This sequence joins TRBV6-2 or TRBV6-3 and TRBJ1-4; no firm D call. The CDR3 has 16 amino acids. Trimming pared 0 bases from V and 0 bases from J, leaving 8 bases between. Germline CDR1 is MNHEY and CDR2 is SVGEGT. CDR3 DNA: TGTGCCAGCAGTTACTCGTGGTTTGCAACTAATGAAAAACTGTTTTTT. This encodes CASSYSWFATNEKLFF.

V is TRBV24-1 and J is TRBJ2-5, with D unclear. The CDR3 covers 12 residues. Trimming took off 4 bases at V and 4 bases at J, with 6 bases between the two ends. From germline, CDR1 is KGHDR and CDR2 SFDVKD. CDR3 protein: CATSEGSETQYF. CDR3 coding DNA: TGTGCCACCAGTGAGGGCTCAGAGACCCAGTACTTC.

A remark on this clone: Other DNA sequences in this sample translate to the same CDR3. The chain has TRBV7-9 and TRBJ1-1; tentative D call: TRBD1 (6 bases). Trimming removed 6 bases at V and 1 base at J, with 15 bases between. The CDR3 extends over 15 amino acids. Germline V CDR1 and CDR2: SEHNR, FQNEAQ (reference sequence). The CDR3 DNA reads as TGTGCCAGCAGTTTGCGAGGACAGCCGAACACTGAAGCTTTCTTT. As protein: CASSLRGQPNTEAFF.

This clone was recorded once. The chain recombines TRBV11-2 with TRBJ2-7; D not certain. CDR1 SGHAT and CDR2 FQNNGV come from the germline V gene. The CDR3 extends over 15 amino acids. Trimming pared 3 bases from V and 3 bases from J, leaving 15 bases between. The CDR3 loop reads CASSFGVAQFYEQYF. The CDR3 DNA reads TGTGCCAGCAGCTTCGGCGTTGCCCAATTCTACGAGCAGTACTTC.

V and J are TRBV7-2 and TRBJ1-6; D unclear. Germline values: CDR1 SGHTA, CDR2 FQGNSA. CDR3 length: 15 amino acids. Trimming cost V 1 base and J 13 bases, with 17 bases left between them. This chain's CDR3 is CASSLVLDVGFPLHF. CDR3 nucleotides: TGTGCCAGCAGCTTAGTTCTGGACGTCGGATTCCCCCTCCACTTT.

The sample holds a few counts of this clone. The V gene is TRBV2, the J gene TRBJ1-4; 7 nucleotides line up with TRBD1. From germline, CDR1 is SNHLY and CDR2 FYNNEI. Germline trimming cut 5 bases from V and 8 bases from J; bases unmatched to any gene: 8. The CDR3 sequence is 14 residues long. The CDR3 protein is CASSFQGDEEKLFF. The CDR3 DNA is TGTGCCAGCAGTTTCCAGGGGGATGAGGAAAAACTGTTTTTT.

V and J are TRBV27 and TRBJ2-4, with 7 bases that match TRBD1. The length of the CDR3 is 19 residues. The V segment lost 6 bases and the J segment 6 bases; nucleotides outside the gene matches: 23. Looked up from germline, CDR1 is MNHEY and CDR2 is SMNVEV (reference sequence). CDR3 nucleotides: TGTGCCAGCAGCCAGACAGGGATGCAGGGTACCCCAGAGGTAAACATTCAGTACTTC. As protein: CASSQTGMQGTPEVNIQYF.

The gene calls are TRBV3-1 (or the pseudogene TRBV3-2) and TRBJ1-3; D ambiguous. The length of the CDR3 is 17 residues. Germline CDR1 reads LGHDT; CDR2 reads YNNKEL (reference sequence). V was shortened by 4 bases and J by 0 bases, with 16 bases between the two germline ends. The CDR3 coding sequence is TGTGCCAGCAGCCCGATGGTCAGCTCAAACTCTGGAAACACCATATATTTT. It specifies CASSPMVSSNSGNTIYF.

CDR3 amino acids: CASSLKRDRANYEQYF. CDR3 bases: TGTGCCAGCTCCCTTAAAAGAGACAGGGCGAATTACGAGCAGTACTTC. This chain uses TRBV18 with TRBJ2-7; TRBD1 matches 7 bases. Trimming removed 6 bases from V and 4 bases from J; junction bases left unmatched: 15. CDR1 and CDR2 (germline): KGHSH, LQKENI. CDR3 size: 16 residues.

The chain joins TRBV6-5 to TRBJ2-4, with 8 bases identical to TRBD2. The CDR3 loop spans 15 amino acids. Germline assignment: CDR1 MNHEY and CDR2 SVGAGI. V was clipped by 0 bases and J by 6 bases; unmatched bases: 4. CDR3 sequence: CASSYSGREGNIQYF. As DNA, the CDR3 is TGTGCCAGCAGTTACTCCGGGAGGGAGGGAAACATTCAGTACTTC.

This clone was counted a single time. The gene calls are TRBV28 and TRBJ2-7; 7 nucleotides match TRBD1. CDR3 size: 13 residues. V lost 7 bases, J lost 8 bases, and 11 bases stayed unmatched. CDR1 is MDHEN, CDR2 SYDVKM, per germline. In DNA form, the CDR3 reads TGTGCCAGCACTCGAGGGGGCATCGAGCAGCAGTACTTC. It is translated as CASTRGGIEQQYF.

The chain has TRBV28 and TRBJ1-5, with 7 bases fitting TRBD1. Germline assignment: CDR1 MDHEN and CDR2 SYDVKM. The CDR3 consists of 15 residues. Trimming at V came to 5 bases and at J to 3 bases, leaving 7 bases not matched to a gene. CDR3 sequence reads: CASSLRTGTNQPQHF. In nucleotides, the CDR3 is TGTGCCAGCAGTCTGCGGACAGGCACCAATCAGCCCCAGCATTTT.

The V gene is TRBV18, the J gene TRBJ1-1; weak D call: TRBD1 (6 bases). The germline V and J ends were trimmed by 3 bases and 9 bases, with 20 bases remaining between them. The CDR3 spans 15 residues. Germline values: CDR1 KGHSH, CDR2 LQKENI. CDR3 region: CASSPVGFSGDQAFF. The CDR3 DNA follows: TGTGCCAGCTCACCTGTTGGATTCTCAGGGGACCAAGCTTTCTTT.

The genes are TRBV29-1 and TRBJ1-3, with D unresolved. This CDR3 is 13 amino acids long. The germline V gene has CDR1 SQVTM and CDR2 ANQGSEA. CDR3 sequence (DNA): TGCGGGATAGCAGGCTTCTCTGGAAACACCATATATTTT. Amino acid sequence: CGIAGFSGNTIYF.

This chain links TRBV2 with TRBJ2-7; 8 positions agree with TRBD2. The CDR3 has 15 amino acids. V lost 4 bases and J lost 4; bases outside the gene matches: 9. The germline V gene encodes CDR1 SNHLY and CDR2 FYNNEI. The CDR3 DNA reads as TGTGCCAGCAGTGCCCCCCAGCGGGAGTTGTACGAGCAGTACTTC. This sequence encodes CASSAPQRELYEQYF.

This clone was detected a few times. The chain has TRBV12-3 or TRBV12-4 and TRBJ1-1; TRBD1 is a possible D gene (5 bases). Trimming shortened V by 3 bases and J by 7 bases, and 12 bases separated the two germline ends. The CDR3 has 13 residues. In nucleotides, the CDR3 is TGTGCCAGCAGTTTGGCGGGGACGTTTGAAGCTTTCTTT. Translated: CASSLAGTFEAFF.